These 10 T cell receptor beta chains originate from one sample sequenced in a study of blood T cell repertoires in COVID-19. Repertoires were generated with immunoSEQ multiplex PCR, while TCRdb's copy carries only in-frame clones and drops some. The repertoire consists of about 39,000 clones, with about four fifths occurring once and the leading ten covering approximately 23%. Material: peripheral blood. All receptors come from a man in his 70s with acute or convalescent COVID-19.

This clone has only one observation. The J gene is TRBJ2-5, the V gene TRBV19, with 7 bases aligning to TRBD1. Per the germline V gene, CDR1 is LNHDA and CDR2 is SQIVND (reference sequence). The CDR3 is 17 residues long. V dropped 6 bases and J dropped 1; count of bases not matched to a gene: 14. The CDR3 DNA sequence: TGTGCCAGTAGGACCAACTACGGACAGGCCCCCCAAGAGACCCAGTACTTC. It codes for CASRTNYGQAPQETQYF.

The chain is built from TRBV5-1 and TRBJ1-3; D uncertain. V shed 2 bases and J shed 0 bases, with 12 bases lying between them. The CDR3 runs 16 residues. Germline CDR1 is SGHRS and CDR2 is YFSETQ. CDR3 coding DNA: TGCGCCAGCAGCTTACCTGACACCATCTCTGGAAACACCATATATTTT. It specifies CASSLPDTISGNTIYF.

V is TRBV10-2 and J is TRBJ2-5, with TRBD2 matching 12 bases. CDR3 length: 15 residues. The germline gives CDR1 WSHSY, CDR2 SAAADI. J was trimmed by 4 bases and V by 4 bases; bases with no gene match: 4. In nucleotides, the CDR3 is TGCGCCAGCAGTGCGACTAGCGGGAGCAGAGAGACCCAGTACTTC. Protein: CASSATSGSRETQYF.

The V call is TRBV7-9, the J call TRBJ1-4; 9 nucleotides match TRBD1. The CDR3 loop spans 16 amino acids. Trimming cost V 1 base and J 8 bases; bases outside gene matches: 8. Germline V lookup: CDR1 SEHNR, CDR2 FQNEAQ (reference sequence). CDR3 sequence reads: CASSLGLQGAREKLFF. CDR3 sequence (DNA): TGTGCCAGCAGCTTAGGCCTACAGGGGGCGCGGGAAAAACTGTTTTTT.

The chain links TRBV28 to TRBJ2-3, with 7 bases matching TRBD1. This CDR3 has 16 residues. Germline V gene data show CDR1 as MDHEN and CDR2 as SYDVKM. After removal of 6 bases from V and 2 bases from J, the junction contained 11 bases not matched to a gene. Written as DNA, the CDR3 is TGTGCCAGCAGCTCCGGGACAGTCTCCCCCACAGATACGCAGTATTTT. Translated, it gives CASSSGTVSPTDTQYF.

J is TRBJ1-5 and V is TRBV28; D gene ambiguous. Germline-derived CDR1 and CDR2 are MDHEN and SYDVKM. V was clipped by 5 bases and J by 4 bases, with 15 bases between them. The CDR3 sequence is 15 residues long. CDR3 nucleotide sequence: TGTGCCAGCAGTGCCCCAGGTTCTGCGAATCAGCCCCAGCATTTT. Amino acid sequence: CASSAPGSANQPQHF.

The chain couples TRBV3-1 (or the pseudogene TRBV3-2) to TRBJ2-1, with 11 bases lining up with TRBD2. The CDR3 extends over 20 amino acids. Germline V gene lookup returns CDR1 LGHDT and CDR2 YNNKEL (reference sequence). The trim removed 0 bases at V and 0 bases at J, leaving 10 bases unmatched. The CDR3 reads CASSQDPGLAASSSYNEQFF. CDR3 coding DNA: TGTGCCAGCAGCCAAGACCCGGGACTAGCGGCTTCGAGCTCCTACAATGAGCAGTTCTTC.

The chain is built from TRBV12-3 or TRBV12-4 and TRBJ2-3; D unresolved. The length of the CDR3 is 12 residues. V lost 3 bases and J 3 bases, leaving 4 bases between the germline ends. The chain's CDR3 is CASSLETDTQYF. The CDR3, as DNA: TGTGCCAGCAGTTTGGAGACAGATACGCAGTATTTT.

This clone came up a few times. The chain carries TRBV12-2 and TRBJ1-1; TRBD1 was called by the table and not checked on the DNA. TRBV12-2 is tagged as a pseudogene. CDR3 size: 16 residues. CDR3 amino acids: CASRLVGLGRHTEAFF. The CDR3 DNA reads as TGTGCAAGTCGCTTAGTTGGATTGGGCAGACACACTGAAGCTTTCTTT.

The rearrangement uses TRBV9 and TRBJ1-1; no definite D call. The CDR3 spans 13 residues. V lost 4 bases to trimming and J lost 2 bases, with 9 bases between them. Germline V gene lookup returns CDR1 SGDLS and CDR2 YYNGEE. This CDR3 reads CASSPRFNTEAFF. The CDR3, as DNA: TGTGCCAGCAGCCCCCGGTTTAACACTGAAGCTTTCTTT.